The 9 T cell receptor beta chains below come from one sample, sequenced in a study of blood T cell repertoires in COVID-19 (TCRdb year 2020). Library construction relied on the immunoSEQ multiplex PCR assay. Not all clones reach the TCRdb copy of this immuneACCESS table, which keeps in-frame sequences only. Checked studies attribute under half of the gap to unresolved V genes and leave the rest unexplained. The sample table contains some 190,000 clones; only one count was recorded for around 83% of them. Of the sample, about 3.3% is held by the ten largest clones. Material: PBMCs or T cells enriched from blood (not recorded which). The receptor source for this set is a young woman who had been exposed to COVID-19.

This clone showed up just a few times. The chain combines TRBV10-3 with TRBJ2-5; 11 bases line up with TRBD2. The CDR3 length is 16 residues. Germline V gives CDR1 ENHRY, CDR2 SYGVKD. Germline trimming cut 2 bases from V and 2 bases from J; bases unmatched to any gene: 4. CDR3 sequence reads: CAISERASGGQETQYF. CDR3 DNA: TGTGCCATCAGTGAGAGGGCTAGCGGGGGGCAAGAGACCCAGTACTTC.

This chain uses TRBV2 with TRBJ1-1; 7 bases fit TRBD1. Germline V gene sequence: CDR1 SNHLY, CDR2 FYNNEI. The CDR3 length is 14 residues. Trimming took 5 bases from V and 12 from J; bases not matched to a gene: 15. As DNA, the CDR3 is TGTGCCAGCAGTTTAGGAACAGGGGCCACCGAGTCTTTCTTT. Its protein is CASSLGTGATESFF.

The rearrangement uses TRBV7-2 and TRBJ2-5, with 8 bases lining up with TRBD2. Trimming took 3 bases from V and 4 from J; bases not matched to a gene: 4. Germline loops: CDR1 SGHTA, CDR2 FQGNSA. CDR3 length equals 14 residues. In DNA form, the CDR3 reads TGTGCCAGCAGCTTCTCGGGGGGGGGAGAGACCCAGTACTTC. It codes for CASSFSGGGETQYF.

The chain employs TRBV14 and TRBJ1-1, with unresolved D. The CDR3 runs to 15 residues. CDR1 SGHDN and CDR2 FVKESK come from the germline V gene. Trimming took off 1 base at V and 1 base at J, with 10 bases between the two ends. The CDR3 sequence: CASSQGRPWNTEAFF. The CDR3 region has the DNA TGTGCCAGCAGCCAAGGGCGGCCATGGAACACTGAAGCTTTCTTT.

The CDR3 sequence is CSGLTGVGTEAFF. CDR3 nucleotides: TGCAGCGGCCTTACAGGGGTTGGTACTGAAGCTTTCTTT. The V and J genes are TRBV29-1 and TRBJ1-1; 7 bases map to TRBD1. Trimming took 7 bases from V and 5 from J; bases not matched to a gene: 10. This CDR3 comprises 13 residues. The germline V gene has CDR1 SQVTM and CDR2 ANQGSEA. The entire variable domain, with the rest obtained from reference TRBV29-1 and TRBJ1-1, is as follows: SAVISQKPSRDICQRGTSLTIQCQVDSQVTMMFWYRQQPGQSLTLIATANQGSEATYESGFVIDKFPISRPNLTFSTLTVSNMSPEDSSIYLCSGLTGVGTEAFFGQGTRLTVV.

The V and J genes are TRBV19 and TRBJ1-4, with D uncertain. V lost 1 base and J 8 bases, leaving 14 bases between the germline ends. CDR1 LNHDA and CDR2 SQIVND come from the germline V gene (reference sequence). The CDR3 is 15 amino acids. CDR3 protein: CASSIGSLAAEKLFF. The CDR3 DNA reads as TGTGCCAGTAGTATAGGGAGTTTGGCTGCAGAAAAACTGTTTTTT. The variable domain in full, completed from reference TRBV19 and TRBJ1-4, reads DGGITQSPKYLFRKEGQNVTLSCEQNLNHDAMYWYRQDPGQGLRLIYYSQIVNDFQKGDIAEGYSVSREKKESFPLTVTSAQKNPTAFYLCASSIGSLAAEKLFFGSGTQLSVL.

This clone has just a few counts. The chain recombines TRBV3-1 (or the pseudogene TRBV3-2) with TRBJ1-4; a possible D gene is TRBD1 (5 bases). CDR3 length: 17 amino acids. Germline lookup yields CDR1 LGHDT and CDR2 YNNKEL (reference sequence). V lost 0 bases to trimming and J lost 5 bases, with 16 bases between them. Here the CDR3 DNA reads TGTGCCAGCAGCCAAGACCTACAACAGGATTGGAATGAAAAACTGTTTTTT. Encoded protein: CASSQDLQQDWNEKLFF.

The genes are TRBV27 and TRBJ2-1; 7 nucleotides agree with TRBD1. The germline CDR1 and CDR2 sequences are MNHEY and SMNVEV (reference sequence). The CDR3 covers 15 residues. After removal of 8 bases from V and 6 bases from J, the junction contained 13 bases not matched to a gene. The CDR3 nucleotides read TGTGCCAGCGGAGCAGGGGGTTCGACCTGCAATGAGCAGTTCTTC. Translation: CASGAGGSTCNEQFF.

The chain links TRBV3-1 (or the pseudogene TRBV3-2) to TRBJ2-7, with a weak D call TRBD1 (5 bases). The CDR3 runs to 13 residues. V gave up 4 bases and J gave up 0 bases, with 7 bases separating them. The germline V gene has CDR1 LGHDT and CDR2 YNNKEL (reference sequence). CDR3: CASSPTVSYEQYF. CDR3 nucleotide sequence: TGTGCCAGCAGCCCGACAGTCTCCTACGAGCAGTACTTC.